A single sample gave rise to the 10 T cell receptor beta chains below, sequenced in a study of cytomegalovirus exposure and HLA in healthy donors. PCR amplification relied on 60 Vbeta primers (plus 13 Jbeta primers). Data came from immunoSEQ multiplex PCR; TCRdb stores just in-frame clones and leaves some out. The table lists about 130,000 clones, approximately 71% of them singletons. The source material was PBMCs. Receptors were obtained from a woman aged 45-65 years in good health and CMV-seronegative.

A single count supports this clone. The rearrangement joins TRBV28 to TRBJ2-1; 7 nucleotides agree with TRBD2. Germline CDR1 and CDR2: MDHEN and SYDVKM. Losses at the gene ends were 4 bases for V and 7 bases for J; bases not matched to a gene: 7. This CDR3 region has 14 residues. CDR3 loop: CASSSRGGPNEQFF. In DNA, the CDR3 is TGTGCCAGCAGTTCCCGGGGAGGGCCAAATGAGCAGTTCTTC.

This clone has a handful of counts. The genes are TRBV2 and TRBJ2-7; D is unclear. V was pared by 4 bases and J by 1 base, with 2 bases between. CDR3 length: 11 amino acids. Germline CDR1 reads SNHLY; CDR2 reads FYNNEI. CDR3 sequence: CASSASYEQYF. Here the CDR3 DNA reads TGTGCCAGCAGTGCTTCCTACGAGCAGTACTTC.

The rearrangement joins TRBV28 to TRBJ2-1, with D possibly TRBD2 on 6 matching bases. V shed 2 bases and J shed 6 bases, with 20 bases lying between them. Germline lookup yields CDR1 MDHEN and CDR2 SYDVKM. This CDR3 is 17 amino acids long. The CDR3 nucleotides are TGTGCCAGCAGTTTAAAGGCGGTAGCGGACCCGGGCAATGAGCAGTTCTTC. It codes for CASSLKAVADPGNEQFF.

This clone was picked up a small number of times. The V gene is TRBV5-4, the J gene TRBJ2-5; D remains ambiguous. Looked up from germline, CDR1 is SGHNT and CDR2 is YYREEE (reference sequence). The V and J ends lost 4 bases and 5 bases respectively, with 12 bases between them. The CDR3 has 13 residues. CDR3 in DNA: TGTGCCAGCAGCCAAGAGTCCTGGGAGACCCAGTACTTC. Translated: CASSQESWETQYF.

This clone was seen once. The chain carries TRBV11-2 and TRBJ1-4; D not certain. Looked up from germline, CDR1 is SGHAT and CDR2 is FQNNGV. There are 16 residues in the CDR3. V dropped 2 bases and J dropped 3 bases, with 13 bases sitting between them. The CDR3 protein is CASSLNPGVPNEKLFF. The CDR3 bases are TGTGCCAGCAGCTTAAATCCCGGGGTTCCTAATGAAAAACTGTTTTTT. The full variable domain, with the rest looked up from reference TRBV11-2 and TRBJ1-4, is EAGVAQSPRYKIIEKRQSVAFWCNPISGHATLYWYQQILGQGPKLLIQFQNNGVVDDSQLPKDRFSAERLKGVDSTLKIQPAKLEDSAVYLCASSLNPGVPNEKLFFGSGTQLSVL.

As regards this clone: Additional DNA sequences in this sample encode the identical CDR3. Here the CDR3 reads CASSFSRSRETQYF. CDR3 in DNA: TGTGCCAGCAGTTTTTCTAGGTCAAGGGAGACCCAGTACTTC. V gene TRBV28 combines with J gene TRBJ2-5; no clear D gene. This CDR3 comprises 14 residues. Germline V gene sequence: CDR1 MDHEN, CDR2 SYDVKM. The ends were cut back, 3 bases at V and 5 bases at J, with 13 bases in the middle.

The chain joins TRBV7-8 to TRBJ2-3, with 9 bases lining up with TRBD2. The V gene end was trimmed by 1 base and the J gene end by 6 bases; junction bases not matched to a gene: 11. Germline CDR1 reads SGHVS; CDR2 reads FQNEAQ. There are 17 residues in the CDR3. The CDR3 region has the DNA TGTGCCAGCAGCTTAGGGGGCGGGAGGGCCCTAGCGGATACGCAGTATTTT. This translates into CASSLGGGRALADTQYF. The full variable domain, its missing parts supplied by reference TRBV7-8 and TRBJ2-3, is GAGVSQSPRYKVAKRGQDVALRCDPISGHVSLFWYQQALGQGPEFLTYFQNEAQLDKSGLPSDRFFAERPEGSVSTLKIQRTQQEDSAVYLCASSLGGGRALADTQYFGPGTRLTVL.

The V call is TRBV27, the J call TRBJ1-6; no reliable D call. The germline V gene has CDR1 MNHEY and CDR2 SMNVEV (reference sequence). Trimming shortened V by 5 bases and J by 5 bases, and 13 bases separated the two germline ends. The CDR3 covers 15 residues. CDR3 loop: CASSESNENNSPLHF. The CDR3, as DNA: TGTGCCAGCAGTGAGTCTAATGAGAATAATTCACCCCTCCACTTT.

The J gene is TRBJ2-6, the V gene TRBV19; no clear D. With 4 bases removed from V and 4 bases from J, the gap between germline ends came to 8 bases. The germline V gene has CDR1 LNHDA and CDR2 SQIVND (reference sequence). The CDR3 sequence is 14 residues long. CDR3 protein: CASSTAGGANVLTF. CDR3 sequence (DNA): TGTGCCAGTAGTACCGCCGGGGGGGCCAACGTCCTGACTTTC.

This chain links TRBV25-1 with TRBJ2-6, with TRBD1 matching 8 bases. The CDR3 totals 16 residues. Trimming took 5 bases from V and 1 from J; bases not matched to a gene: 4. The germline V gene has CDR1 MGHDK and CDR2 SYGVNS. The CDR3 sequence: CASSLTGGSGANVLTF. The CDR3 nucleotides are TGTGCCAGCAGTTTAACAGGGGGGTCTGGGGCCAACGTCCTGACTTTC.